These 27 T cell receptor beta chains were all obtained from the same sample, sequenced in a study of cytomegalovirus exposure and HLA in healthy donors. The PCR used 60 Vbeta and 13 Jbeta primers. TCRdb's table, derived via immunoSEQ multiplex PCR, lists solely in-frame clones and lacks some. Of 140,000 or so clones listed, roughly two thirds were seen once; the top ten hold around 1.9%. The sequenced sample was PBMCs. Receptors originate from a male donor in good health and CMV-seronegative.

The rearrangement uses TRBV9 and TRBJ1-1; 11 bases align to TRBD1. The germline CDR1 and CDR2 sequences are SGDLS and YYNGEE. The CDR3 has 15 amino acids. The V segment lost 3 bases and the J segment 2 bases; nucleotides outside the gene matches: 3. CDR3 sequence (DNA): TGTGCCAGCAGCGGCGGACAGGGGGCAAACACTGAAGCTTTCTTT. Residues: CASSGGQGANTEAFF.

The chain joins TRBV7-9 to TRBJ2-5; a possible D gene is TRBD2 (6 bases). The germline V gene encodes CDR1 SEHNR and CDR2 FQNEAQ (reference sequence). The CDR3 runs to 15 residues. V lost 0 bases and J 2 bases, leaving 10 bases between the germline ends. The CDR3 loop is CASSLAGTLQETQYF. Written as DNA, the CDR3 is TGTGCCAGCAGCTTAGCCGGGACTCTACAAGAGACCCAGTACTTC. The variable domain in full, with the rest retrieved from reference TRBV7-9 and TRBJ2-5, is DTGVSQNPRHKITKRGQNVTFRCDPISEHNRLYWYRQTLGQGPEFLTYFQNEAQLEKSRLLSDRFSAERPKGSFSTLEIQRTEQGDSAMYLCASSLAGTLQETQYFGPGTRLLVL.

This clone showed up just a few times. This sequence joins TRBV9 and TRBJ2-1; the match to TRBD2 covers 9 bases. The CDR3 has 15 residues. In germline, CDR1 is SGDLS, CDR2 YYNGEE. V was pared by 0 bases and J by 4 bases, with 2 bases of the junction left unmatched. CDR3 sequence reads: CASSVASGVYNEQFF. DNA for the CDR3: TGTGCCAGCAGCGTAGCTAGCGGGGTTTACAATGAGCAGTTCTTC.

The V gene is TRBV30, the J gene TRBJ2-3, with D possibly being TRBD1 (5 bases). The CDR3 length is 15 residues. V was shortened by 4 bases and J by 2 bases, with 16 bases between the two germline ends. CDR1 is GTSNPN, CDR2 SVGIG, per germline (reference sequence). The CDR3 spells CAWIPLDRITDTQYF. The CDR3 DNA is TGTGCCTGGATCCCCCTCGACAGAATCACAGATACGCAGTATTTT.

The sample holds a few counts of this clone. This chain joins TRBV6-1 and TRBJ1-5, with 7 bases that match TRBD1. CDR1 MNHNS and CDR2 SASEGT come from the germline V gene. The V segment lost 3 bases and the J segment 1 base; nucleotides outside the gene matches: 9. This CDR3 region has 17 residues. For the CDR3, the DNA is TGTGCCAGCAGTGACGACAGGGTCTTTGGGAGCAATCAGCCCCAGCATTTT. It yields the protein CASSDDRVFGSNQPQHF.

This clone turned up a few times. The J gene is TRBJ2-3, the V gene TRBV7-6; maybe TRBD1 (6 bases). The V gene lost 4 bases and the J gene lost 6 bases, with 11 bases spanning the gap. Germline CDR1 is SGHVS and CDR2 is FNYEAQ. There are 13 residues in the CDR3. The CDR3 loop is CASSSNRVDTQYF. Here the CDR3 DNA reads TGTGCCAGCAGCTCCAACAGGGTTGATACGCAGTATTTT. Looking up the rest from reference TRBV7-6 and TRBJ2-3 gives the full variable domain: GAGVSQSPRYKVTKRGQDVALRCDPISGHVSLYWYRQALGQGPEFLTYFNYEAQQDKSGLPNDRFSAERPEGSISTLTIQRTEQRDSAMYRCASSSNRVDTQYFGPGTRLTVL.

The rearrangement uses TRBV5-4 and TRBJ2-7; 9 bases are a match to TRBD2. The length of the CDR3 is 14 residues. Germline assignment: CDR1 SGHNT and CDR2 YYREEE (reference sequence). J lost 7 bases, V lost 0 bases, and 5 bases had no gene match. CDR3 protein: CASSLGGGAKEQYF. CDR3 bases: TGTGCCAGCAGCTTGGGCGGGGGGGCGAAAGAGCAGTACTTC.

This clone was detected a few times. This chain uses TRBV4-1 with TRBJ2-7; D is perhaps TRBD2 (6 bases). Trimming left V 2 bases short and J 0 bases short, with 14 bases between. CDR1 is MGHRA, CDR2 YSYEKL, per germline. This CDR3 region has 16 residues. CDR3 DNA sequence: TGCGCCAGCAGCCAATTACCGTTGGGGGGCTCCTACGAGCAGTACTTC. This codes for CASSQLPLGGSYEQYF.

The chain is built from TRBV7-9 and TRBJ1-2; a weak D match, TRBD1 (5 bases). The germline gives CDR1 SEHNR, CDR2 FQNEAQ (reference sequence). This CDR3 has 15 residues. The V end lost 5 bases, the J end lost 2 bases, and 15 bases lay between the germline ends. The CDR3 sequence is CASSQDSAYNYGYTF. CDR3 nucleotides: TGTGCCAGCAGCCAAGACAGCGCTTACAACTATGGCTACACCTTC.

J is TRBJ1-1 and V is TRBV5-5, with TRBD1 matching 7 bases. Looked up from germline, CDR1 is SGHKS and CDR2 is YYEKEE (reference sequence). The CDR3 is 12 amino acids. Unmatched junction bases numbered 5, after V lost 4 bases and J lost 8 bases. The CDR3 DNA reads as TGTGCCAGCAGCCGGGCGGGACAGGAAGCTTTCTTT. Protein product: CASSRAGQEAFF. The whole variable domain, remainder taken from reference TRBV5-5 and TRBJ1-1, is DAGVTQSPTHLIKTRGQQVTLRCSPISGHKSVSWYQQVLGQGPQFIFQYYEKEERGRGNFPDRFSARQFPNYSSELNVNALLLGDSALYLCASSRAGQEAFFGQGTRLTVV.

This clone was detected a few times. The CDR3 loop is CASSRLSGGANTGELFF. The CDR3 DNA follows: TGTGCCAGCAGCCGTCTGAGCGGGGGGGCAAACACCGGGGAGCTGTTTTTT. The V gene is TRBV7-8, the J gene TRBJ2-2; 10 bases agree with TRBD2. With 5 bases clipped from V and 2 bases from J, the junction kept 8 bases outside the gene matches. This CDR3 is built from 17 residues. The germline CDR1 and CDR2 sequences are SGHVS and FQNEAQ.

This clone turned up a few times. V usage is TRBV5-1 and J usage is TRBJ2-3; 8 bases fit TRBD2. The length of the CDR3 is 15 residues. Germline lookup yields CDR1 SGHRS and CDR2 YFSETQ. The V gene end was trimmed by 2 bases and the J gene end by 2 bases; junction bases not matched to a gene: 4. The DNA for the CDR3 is TGCGCCAGCAGCTTTTTAGCGGGGAACACAGATACGCAGTATTTT. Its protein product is CASSFLAGNTDTQYF.

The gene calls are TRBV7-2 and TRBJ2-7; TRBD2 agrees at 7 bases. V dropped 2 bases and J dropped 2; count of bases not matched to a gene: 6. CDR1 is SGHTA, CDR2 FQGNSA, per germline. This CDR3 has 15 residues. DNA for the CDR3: TGTGCCAGCAGCTTAAGCGGGACCTCCCCCTACGAGCAGTACTTC. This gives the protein CASSLSGTSPYEQYF.

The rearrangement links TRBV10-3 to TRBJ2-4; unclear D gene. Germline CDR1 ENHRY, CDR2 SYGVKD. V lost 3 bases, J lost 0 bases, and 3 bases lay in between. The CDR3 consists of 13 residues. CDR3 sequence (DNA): TGTGCCATCAGTGACGTAGCCAAAAACATTCAGTACTTC. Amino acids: CAISDVAKNIQYF.

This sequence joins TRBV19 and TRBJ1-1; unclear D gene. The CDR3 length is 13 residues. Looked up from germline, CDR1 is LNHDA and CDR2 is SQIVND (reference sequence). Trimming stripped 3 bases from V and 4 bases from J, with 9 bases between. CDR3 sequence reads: CASSIIGSTEAFF. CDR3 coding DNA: TGTGCCAGTAGTATTATAGGGAGCACTGAAGCTTTCTTT.

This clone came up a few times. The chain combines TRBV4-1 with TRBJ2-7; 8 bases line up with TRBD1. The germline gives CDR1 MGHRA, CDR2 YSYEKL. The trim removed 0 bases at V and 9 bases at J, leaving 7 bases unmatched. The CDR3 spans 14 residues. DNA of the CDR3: TGCGCCAGCAGCCAAGAAGCAGGGGGCCGGGCGCAGTACTTC. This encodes CASSQEAGGRAQYF.

CDR3 in amino acids: CASSARDRGYEQYF. Here the CDR3 DNA reads TGTGCCAGCAGCGCCCGGGACAGGGGCTACGAGCAGTACTTC. The rearrangement links TRBV6-4 to TRBJ2-7; 10 bases are shared with TRBD1. V shed 6 bases, J shed 3 bases, and the junction held 5 bases outside the gene matches. The CDR3 is 14 residues long. CDR1 is MRHNA and CDR2 is SNTAGT in the germline V gene.

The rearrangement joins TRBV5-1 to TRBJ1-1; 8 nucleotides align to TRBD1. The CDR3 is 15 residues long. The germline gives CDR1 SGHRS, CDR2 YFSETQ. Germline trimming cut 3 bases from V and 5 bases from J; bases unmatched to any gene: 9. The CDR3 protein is CASSWGDRRGTEAFF. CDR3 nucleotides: TGCGCCAGCAGCTGGGGGGACAGGAGGGGTACTGAAGCTTTCTTT.

CDR3 protein: CASSSNRVVPRGEKLFF. CDR3 nucleotides: TGTGCCAGCAGCTCCAACAGGGTTGTCCCGCGCGGCGAAAAACTGTTTTTT. V is TRBV7-8 and J is TRBJ1-4; D possibly corresponds to TRBD1 (6 bases). The germline V gene encodes CDR1 SGHVS and CDR2 FQNEAQ. V gave up 4 bases and J gave up 8 bases, with 23 bases separating them. This CDR3 is built from 17 residues.

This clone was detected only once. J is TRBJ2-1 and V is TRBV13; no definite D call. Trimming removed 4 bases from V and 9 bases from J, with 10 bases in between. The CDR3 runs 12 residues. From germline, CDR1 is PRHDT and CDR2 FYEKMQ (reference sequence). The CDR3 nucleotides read TGTGCCAGCAGCTCCGCTGCGCCTGAGCAGTTCTTC. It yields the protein CASSSAAPEQFF.

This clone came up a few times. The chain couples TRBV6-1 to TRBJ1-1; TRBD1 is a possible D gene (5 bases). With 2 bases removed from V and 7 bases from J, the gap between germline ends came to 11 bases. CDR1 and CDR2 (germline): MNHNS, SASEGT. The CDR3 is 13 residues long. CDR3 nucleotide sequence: TGTGCCAGCAGTGAAAGGGGAGGTCATGAAGCTTTCTTT. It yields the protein CASSERGGHEAFF.

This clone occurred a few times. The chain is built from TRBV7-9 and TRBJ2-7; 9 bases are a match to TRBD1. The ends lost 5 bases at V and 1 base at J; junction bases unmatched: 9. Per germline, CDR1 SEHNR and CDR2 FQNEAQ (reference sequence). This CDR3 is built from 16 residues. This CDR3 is CASSPVQGARSYEQYF. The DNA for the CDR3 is TGTGCCAGCAGCCCCGTACAGGGGGCAAGATCCTACGAGCAGTACTTC. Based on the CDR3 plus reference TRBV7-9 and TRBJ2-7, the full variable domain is DTGVSQNPRHKITKRGQNVTFRCDPISEHNRLYWYRQTLGQGPEFLTYFQNEAQLEKSRLLSDRFSAERPKGSFSTLEIQRTEQGDSAMYLCASSPVQGARSYEQYFGPGTRLTVT.

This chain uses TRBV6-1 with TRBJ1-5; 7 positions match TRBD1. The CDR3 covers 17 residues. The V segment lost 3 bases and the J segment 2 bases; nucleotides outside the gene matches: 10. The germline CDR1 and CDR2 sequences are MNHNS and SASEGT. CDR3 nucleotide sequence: TGTGCCAGCAGTGACCAATCAAGACAGGGTGGCAATCAGCCCCAGCATTTT. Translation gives CASSDQSRQGGNQPQHF.

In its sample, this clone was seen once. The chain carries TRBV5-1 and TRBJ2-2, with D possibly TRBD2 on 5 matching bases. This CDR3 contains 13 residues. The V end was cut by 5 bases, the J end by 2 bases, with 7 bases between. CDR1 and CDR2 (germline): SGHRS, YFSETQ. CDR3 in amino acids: CASRGDNTGELFF. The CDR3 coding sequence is TGCGCCAGCAGGGGAGATAACACCGGGGAGCTGTTTTTT.

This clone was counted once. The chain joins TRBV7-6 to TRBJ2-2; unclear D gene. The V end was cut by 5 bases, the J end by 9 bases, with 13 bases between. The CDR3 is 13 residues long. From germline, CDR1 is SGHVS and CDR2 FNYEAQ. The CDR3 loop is CASSPTRSRELFF. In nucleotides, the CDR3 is TGTGCCAGCAGCCCCACCAGGTCCCGGGAGCTGTTTTTT.

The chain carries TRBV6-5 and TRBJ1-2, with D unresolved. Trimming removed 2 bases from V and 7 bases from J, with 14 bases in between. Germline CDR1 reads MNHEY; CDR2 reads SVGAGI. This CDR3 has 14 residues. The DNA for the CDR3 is TGTGCCAGCAGTTACGCTACCCCCGTTGGTGGCTACACCTTC. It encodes CASSYATPVGGYTF.

CDR3: CASSTQGLAGSQETQYF. In nucleotides, the CDR3 is TGTGCCAGCAGCACCCAGGGACTAGCGGGATCACAAGAGACCCAGTACTTC. The chain has TRBV11-2 and TRBJ2-5; 13 bases match TRBD2. This CDR3 is 17 amino acids long. The germline CDR1 and CDR2 sequences are SGHAT and FQNNGV. With V trimmed by 5 bases and J by 2 bases, 8 bases remained unmatched.